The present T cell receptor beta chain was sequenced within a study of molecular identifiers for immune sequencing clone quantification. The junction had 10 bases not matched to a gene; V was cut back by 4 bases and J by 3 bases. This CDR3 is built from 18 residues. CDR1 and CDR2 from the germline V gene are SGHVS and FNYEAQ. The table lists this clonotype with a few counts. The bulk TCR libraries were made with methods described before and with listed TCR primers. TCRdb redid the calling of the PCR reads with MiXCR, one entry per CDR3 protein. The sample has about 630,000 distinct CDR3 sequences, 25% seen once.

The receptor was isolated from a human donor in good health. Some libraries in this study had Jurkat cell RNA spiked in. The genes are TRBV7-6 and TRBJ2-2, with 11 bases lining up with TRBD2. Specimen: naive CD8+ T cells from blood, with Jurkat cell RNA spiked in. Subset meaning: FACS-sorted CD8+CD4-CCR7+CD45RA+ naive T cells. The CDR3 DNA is TGTGCCAGCAGCTCCCCCACTAGCGGGAGTGCTCACACCGGGGAGCTGTTTTTT. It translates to CASSSPTSGSAHTGELFF.